The present T cell receptor (beta chain) was sequenced within a study of shared clonotypes between healthy human individuals. Study summary: Every donor yielded three CD4 naive, three CD4 memory, two CD8 naive and one CD8 memory plate.

Naive CD8 populations comprised CD45RO-negative cells positively selected for CCR7, excluding terminally differentiated effector memory CD45RA+ cells. Sorted subsets were amplified in replicate PCRs using around 220 ng DNA, about 30,000 T cell genomes. The table came from immunoSEQ multiplex PCR; TCRdb's copy has only in-frame clones and leaves some out. The repertoire includes 450,000 to 700,000 clones, roughly 95% of them detected once, and roughly 0.1% sits in the top ten. On this clone itself: The antigen is not known.

General observations from the study: Non-shared clonotypes were found to have lower generation probabilities than the clonotypes that were shared by all four of the sorted-subset donors. Roughly 5% of naive CD4 clonotypes were common to several donors.

Germline V CDR1 and CDR2: SGHDT, YYEEEE. The CDR3 has 14 residues. Trimming removed 4 bases from V and 2 bases from J; junction bases left unmatched: 5. Sequenced input: naive CD8+ T cells sorted from blood. The sequence came from a woman in her twenties or thirties in good health. This chain uses TRBV5-6 with TRBJ2-7, with 8 nucleotides matching TRBD1. CDR3 amino acids: CASSRDRLTYEQYF. The CDR3, as DNA: TGTGCCAGCAGCAGGGACAGGCTCACCTACGAGCAGTACTTC.